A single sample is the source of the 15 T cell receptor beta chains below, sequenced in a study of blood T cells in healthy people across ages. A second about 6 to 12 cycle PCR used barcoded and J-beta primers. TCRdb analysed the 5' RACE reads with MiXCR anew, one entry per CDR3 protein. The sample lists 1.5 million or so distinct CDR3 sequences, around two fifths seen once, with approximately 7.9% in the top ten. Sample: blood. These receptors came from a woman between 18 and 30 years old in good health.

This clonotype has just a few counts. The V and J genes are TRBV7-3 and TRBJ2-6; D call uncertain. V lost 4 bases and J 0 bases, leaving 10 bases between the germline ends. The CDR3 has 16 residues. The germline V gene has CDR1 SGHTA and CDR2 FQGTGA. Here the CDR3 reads CASSSLRRSGANVLTF. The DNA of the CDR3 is TGTGCCAGCAGCTCCCTCCGGCGCTCTGGGGCCAACGTCCTGACTTTC.

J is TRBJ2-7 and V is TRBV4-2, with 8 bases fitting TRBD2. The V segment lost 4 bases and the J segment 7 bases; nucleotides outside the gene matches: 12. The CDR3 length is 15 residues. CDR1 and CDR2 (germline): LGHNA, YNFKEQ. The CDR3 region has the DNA TGTGCCAGCAGCCGAGAAGGGGGTAGCGGGAAAGAGCAGTACTTC. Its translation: CASSREGGSGKEQYF.

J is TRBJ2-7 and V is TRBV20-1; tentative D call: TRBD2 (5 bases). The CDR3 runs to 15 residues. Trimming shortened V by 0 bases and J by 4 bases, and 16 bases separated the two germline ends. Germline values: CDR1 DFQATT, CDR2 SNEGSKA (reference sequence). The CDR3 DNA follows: TGCAGTGCTAGAGATGTACTACGCCCGGGGTACGAGCAGTACTTC. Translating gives CSARDVLRPGYEQYF.

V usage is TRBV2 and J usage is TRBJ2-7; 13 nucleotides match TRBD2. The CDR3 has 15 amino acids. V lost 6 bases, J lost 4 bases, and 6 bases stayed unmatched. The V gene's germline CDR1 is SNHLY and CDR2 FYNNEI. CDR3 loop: CASRRRLAGGYEQYF. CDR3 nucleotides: TGTGCCAGCAGACGTAGACTAGCGGGGGGATACGAGCAGTACTTC.

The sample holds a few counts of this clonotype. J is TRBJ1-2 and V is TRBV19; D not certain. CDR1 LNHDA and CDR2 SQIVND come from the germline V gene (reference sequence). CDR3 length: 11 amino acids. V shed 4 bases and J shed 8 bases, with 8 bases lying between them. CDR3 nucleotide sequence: TGTGCCAGTAGTAAGGAAGGAGGCTACACCTTC. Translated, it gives CASSKEGGYTF. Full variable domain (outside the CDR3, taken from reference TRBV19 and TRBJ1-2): DGGITQSPKYLFRKEGQNVTLSCEQNLNHDAMYWYRQDPGQGLRLIYYSQIVNDFQKGDIAEGYSVSREKKESFPLTVTSAQKNPTAFYLCASSKEGGYTFGSGTRLTVV.

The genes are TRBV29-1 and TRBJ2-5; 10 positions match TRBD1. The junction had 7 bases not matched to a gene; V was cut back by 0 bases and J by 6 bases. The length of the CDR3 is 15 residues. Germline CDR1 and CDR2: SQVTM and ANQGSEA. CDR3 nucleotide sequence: TGCAGCGTTGAAGACCGGGACAGGGGTGGGCAGACCCAGTACTTC. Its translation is CSVEDRDRGGQTQYF. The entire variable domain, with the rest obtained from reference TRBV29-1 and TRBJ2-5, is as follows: SAVISQKPSRDICQRGTSLTIQCQVDSQVTMMFWYRQQPGQSLTLIATANQGSEATYESGFVIDKFPISRPNLTFSTLTVSNMSPEDSSIYLCSVEDRDRGGQTQYFGPGTRLLVL.

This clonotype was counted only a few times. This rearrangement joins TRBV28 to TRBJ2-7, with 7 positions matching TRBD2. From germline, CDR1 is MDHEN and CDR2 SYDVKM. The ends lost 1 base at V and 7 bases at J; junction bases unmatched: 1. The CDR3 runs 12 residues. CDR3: CASSLSGREQYF. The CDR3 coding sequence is TGTGCCAGCAGTTTATCCGGGAGGGAGCAGTACTTC.

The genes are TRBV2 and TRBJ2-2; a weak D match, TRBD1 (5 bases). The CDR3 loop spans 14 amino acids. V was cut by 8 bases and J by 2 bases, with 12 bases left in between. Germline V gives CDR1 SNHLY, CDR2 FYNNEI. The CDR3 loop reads CASLPTANTGELFF. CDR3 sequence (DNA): TGTGCCAGCCTACCGACAGCTAACACCGGGGAGCTGTTTTTT.

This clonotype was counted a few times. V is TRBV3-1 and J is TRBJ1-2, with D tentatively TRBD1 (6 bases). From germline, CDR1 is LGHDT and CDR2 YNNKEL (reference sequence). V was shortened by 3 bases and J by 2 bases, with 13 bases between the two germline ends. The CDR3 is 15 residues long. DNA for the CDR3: TGTGCCAGCAGCCATCTGGACAGCTTAAACTATGGCTACACCTTC. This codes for CASSHLDSLNYGYTF. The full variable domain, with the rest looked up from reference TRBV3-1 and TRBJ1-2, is DTAVSQTPKYLVTQMGNDKSIKCEQNLGHDTMYWYKQDSKKFLKIMFSYNNKELIINETVPNRFSPKSPDKAHLNLHINSLELGDSAVYFCASSHLDSLNYGYTFGSGTRLTVV.

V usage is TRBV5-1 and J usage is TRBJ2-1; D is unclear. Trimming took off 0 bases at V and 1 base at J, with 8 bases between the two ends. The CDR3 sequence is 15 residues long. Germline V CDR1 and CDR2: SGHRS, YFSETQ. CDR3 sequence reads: CASSLDWQSYNEQFF. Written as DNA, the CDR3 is TGCGCCAGCAGCTTGGACTGGCAATCCTACAATGAGCAGTTCTTC.

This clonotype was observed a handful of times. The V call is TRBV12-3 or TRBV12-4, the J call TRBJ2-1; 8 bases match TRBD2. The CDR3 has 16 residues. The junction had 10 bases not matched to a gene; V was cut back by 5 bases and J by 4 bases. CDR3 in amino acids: CASSPVPTSGYNEQFF. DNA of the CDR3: TGTGCCAGCAGTCCCGTCCCAACTAGCGGTTACAATGAGCAGTTCTTC.

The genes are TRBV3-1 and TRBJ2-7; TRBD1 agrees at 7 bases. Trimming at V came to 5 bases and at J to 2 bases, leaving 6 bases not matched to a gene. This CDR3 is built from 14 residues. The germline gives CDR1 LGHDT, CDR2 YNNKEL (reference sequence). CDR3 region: CASSTGVSTYEQYF. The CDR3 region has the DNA TGTGCCAGCAGCACAGGGGTTTCAACCTACGAGCAGTACTTC.

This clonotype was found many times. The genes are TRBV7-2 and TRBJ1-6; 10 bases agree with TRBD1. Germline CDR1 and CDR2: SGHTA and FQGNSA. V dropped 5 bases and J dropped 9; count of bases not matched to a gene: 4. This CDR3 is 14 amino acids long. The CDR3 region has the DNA TGTGCCAGCAGCGCCGGGACAGGGGTTTCACCCCTCCACTTT. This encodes CASSAGTGVSPLHF.

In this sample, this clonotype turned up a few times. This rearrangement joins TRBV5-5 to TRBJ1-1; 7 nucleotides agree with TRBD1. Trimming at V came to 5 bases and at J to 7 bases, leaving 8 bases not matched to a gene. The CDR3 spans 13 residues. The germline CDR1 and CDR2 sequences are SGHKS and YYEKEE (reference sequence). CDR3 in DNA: TGTGCCAGCAGTCTAACAGGGGATATTGAAGCTTTCTTT. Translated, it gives CASSLTGDIEAFF.

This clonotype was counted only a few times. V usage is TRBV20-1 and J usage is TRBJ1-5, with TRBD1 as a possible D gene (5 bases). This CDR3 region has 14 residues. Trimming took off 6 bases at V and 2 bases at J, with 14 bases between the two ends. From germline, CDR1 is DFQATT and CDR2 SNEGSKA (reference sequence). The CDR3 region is CSAYSGPGNQPQHF. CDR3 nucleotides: TGCAGTGCGTACTCAGGGCCGGGCAATCAGCCCCAGCATTTT.